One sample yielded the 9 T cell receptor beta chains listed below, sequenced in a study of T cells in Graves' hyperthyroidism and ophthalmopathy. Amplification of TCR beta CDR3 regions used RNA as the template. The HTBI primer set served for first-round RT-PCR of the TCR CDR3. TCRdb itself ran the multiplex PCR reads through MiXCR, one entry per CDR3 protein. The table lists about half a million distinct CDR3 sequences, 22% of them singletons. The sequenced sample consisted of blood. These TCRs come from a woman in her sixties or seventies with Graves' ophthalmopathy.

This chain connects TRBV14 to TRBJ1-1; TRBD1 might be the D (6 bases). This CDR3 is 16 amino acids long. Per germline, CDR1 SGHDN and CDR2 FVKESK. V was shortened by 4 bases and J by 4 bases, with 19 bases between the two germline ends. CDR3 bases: TGTGCCAGCAGCCCGTTGGGGGCTCGTTTTAGCACTGAAGCTTTCTTT. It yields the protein CASSPLGARFSTEAFF.

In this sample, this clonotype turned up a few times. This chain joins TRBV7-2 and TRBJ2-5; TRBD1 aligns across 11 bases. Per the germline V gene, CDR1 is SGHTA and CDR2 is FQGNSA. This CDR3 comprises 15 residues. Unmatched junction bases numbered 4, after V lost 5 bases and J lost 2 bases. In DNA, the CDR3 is TGTGCCAGCAGCGAGGACAGGGGGCTTCAAGAGACCCAGTACTTC. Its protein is CASSEDRGLQETQYF. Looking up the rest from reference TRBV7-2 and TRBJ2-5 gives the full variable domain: GAGVSQSPSNKVTEKGKDVELRCDPISGHTALYWYRQSLGQGLEFLIYFQGNSAPDKSGLPSDRFSAERTGGSVSTLTIQRTQQEDSAVYLCASSEDRGLQETQYFGPGTRLLVL.

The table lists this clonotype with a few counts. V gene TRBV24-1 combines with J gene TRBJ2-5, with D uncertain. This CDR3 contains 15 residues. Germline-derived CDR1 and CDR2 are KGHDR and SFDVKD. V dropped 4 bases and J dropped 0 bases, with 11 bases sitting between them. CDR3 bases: TGTGCCACCAGTGACCCTGGACCGAACCAAGAGACCCAGTACTTC. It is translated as CATSDPGPNQETQYF.

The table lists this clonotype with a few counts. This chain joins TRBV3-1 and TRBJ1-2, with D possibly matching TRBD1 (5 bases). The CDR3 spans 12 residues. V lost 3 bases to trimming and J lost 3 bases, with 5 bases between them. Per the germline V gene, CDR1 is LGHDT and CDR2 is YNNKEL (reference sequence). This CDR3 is CASSQTDYGYTF. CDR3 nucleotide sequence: TGTGCCAGCAGCCAGACAGACTATGGCTACACCTTC.

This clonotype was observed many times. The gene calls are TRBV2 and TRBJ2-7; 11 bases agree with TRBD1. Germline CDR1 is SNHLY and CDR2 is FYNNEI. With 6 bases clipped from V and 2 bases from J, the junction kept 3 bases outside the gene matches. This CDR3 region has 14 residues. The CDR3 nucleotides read TGTGCCAGCAGGGGGACAGGGGGGACCTACGAGCAGTACTTC. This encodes CASRGTGGTYEQYF.

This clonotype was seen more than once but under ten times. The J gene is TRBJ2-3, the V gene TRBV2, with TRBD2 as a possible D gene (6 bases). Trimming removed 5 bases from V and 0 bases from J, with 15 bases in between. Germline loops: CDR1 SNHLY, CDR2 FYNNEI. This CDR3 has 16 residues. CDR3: CASSFFGTPSTDTQYF. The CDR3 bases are TGTGCCAGCAGTTTCTTCGGGACTCCTAGCACAGATACGCAGTATTTT.

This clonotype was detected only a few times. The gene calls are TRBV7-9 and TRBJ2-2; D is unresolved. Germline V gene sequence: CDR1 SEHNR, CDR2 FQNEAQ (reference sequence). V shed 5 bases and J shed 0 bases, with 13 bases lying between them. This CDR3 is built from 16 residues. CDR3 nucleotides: TGTGCCAGCAGCACTTCGGGTAGGGCGAACACCGGGGAGCTGTTTTTT. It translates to CASSTSGRANTGELFF.

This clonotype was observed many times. The DNA of the CDR3 is TGTGCCAGCAGCCCGAGCGACTCCGAGCAGTACTTC. This gives the protein CASSPSDSEQYF. The rearrangement uses TRBV3-1 and TRBJ2-7; no clear D gene. The CDR3 is made up of 12 amino acids. V dropped 4 bases and J dropped 6 bases, with 10 bases sitting between them. Per germline, CDR1 LGHDT and CDR2 YNNKEL (reference sequence).

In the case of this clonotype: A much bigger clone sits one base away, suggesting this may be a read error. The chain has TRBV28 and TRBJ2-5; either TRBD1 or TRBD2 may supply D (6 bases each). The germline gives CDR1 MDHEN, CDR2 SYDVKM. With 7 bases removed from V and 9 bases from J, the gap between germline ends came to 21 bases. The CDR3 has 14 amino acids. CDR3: CASTRRGELGAQYF. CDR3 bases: TGTGCCAGCACCCGAAGGGGGGAGCTGGGGGCCCAGTACTTC.